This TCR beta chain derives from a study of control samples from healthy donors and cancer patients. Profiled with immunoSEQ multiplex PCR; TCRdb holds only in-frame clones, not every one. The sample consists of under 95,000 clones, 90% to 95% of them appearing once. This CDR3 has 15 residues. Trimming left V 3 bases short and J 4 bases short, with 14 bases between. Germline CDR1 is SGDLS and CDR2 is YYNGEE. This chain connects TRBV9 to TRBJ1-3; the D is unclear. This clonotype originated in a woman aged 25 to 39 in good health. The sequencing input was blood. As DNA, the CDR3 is TGTGCCAGCAGCGCCTCGTTGGGCAGAGGAAACACCATATATTTT. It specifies CASSASLGRGNTIYF.